This is a list of T cell receptor beta chains from one sample in a study of cytomegalovirus exposure and HLA in healthy donors. Assay: immunoSEQ multiplex PCR; the TCRdb copy retains only in-frame clones and omits some. The repertoire holds 95,000 to 150,000 clones, with over 85% as singletons. Input material: PBMCs. The source of these receptors is a woman aged 18-29 years in good health and CMV-seronegative. CDR3s include the opening cysteine and the closing phenylalanine or tryptophan. A D gene is named only where the DNA matches it firmly. Not every row has a clone size; where given, it reads once, few, many or a size class.

TRBV15,TRBD2,TRBJ2-1,NA,TGTGCCACCAGCAGAGCGGCTGCTAGCGGGAGCTATGAGCAGTTCTTC,CATSRAAASGSYEQFF
TRBV5-1,NA,TRBJ2-7,NA,TGCGCCAGCAGCTTGGTTTCCGCGGCAGCCTACGAGCAGTACTTC,CASSLVSAAAYEQYF
TRBV5-1,TRBD2,TRBJ2-1,NA,TGCGCCAGCAGCTTGGATAGCGGGAGGAGCTCCTACAATGAGCAGTTCTTC,CASSLDSGRSSYNEQFF
TRBV30,TRBD2,TRBJ2-5,NA,TGTGCCTGGAGTCCCTATCTGGCGGGAGGACCACAAGAGACCCAGTACTTC,CAWSPYLAGGPQETQYF
TRBV11-2,TRBD2,TRBJ2-1,NA,TGTGCCAGCAGCCCGGGACTAGCGGGCCTTAATGAGCAGTTCTTC,CASSPGLAGLNEQFF
TRBV27,TRBD2,TRBJ2-7,NA,TGTGCCAGCAGTCTAACTAGCGGGAGCTACGAGCAGTACTTC,CASSLTSGSYEQYF
TRBV29-1,TRBD1,TRBJ2-6,NA,TGCAGCGTGCCGCAGGGGGCCGCCAGAGCTGGGGCCAACGTCCTGACTTTC,CSVPQGAARAGANVLTF
TRBV7-2,TRBD1,TRBJ2-3,NA,TGTGCCAGCAGCTTATCAGACGGGACAGGGACTCATACGCAGTATTTT,CASSLSDGTGTHTQYF
TRBV6-6,TRBD2,TRBJ2-1,NA,TGTGCCAGCGGGACTAGCGGGAAGTACAATGAGCAGTTCTTC,CASGTSGKYNEQFF
TRBV10-2,NA,TRBJ1-6,once,TGCGCCAGCAGTGACCCCGAGAGGGCGAGCTCCTATAATTCACCCCTCCACTTT,CASSDPERASSYNSPLHF
TRBV18,TRBD2,TRBJ2-3,NA,TGTGCCAGCTCACCAGGACTAGCGGGGGTTATTACAGATACGCAGTATTTT,CASSPGLAGVITDTQYF
TRBV5-8,NA,TRBJ2-2,NA,TGTGCCAGCAGCGTCCACACGGGGGTGAACACCGGGGAGCTGTTTTTT,CASSVHTGVNTGELFF
TRBV7-9,TRBD1,TRBJ2-7,once,TGTGCCAGCAGACAAAACTCAGGGGGCGAGCAGTACTTC,CASRQNSGGEQYF
TRBV5-4,TRBD2,TRBJ2-2,NA,TGTGCCAGCAGCTTGGATTGGTCGACTAGCGGTGCCGGGGAGCTGTTTTTT,CASSLDWSTSGAGELFF
TRBV7-6,TRBD1,TRBJ2-1,once,TGTGCCAGCAGCTCCCCGACAGGGCCGACATACAATGAGCAGTTCTTC,CASSSPTGPTYNEQFF
TRBV9,NA,TRBJ1-2,NA,TGTGCCAGCAGCGTAGATCCAACGGCTAACTATGGCTACACCTTC,CASSVDPTANYGYTF
TRBV6-1,NA,TRBJ2-1,few,TGTGCCAGCAGTGAAGCGCCAGGGTTAGGGGTGAATGAGCAGTTCTTC,CASSEAPGLGVNEQFF
TRBV6-5,NA,TRBJ1-2,NA,TGTGCCATAGGGCAGGGTGGTTATGGCTACACCTTC,CAIGQGGYGYTF
TRBV7-8,TRBD1,TRBJ1-2,NA,TGTGCCAGCAGCTTATACCCGACAGGGGGGTCTGATGGCTACACCTTC,CASSLYPTGGSDGYTF
TRBV11-3,TRBD2,TRBJ2-1,NA,TGTGCCAGCAGCTCAGCGACTAGCGGGAGCCTTGAGCAGTTCTTC,CASSSATSGSLEQFF
TRBV28,NA,TRBJ1-5,NA,TGTGCCAGCAGTCCAAGGACAGATAGCAATCAGCCCCAGCATTTT,CASSPRTDSNQPQHF
TRBV4-3,NA,TRBJ2-1,NA,TGCGCCAGCAGCCAAGAGGGCCGGAACTACAATGAGCAGTTCTTC,CASSQEGRNYNEQFF
TRBV18,NA,TRBJ1-1,NA,TGTGCCAGCTCATCAACGCGGGTGGGGAACACTGAAGCTTTCTTT,CASSSTRVGNTEAFF
TRBV2,NA,TRBJ2-3,NA,TGTGCCAGCAGTGACCCCAGGGCGACAGATACGCAGTATTTT,CASSDPRATDTQYF
TRBV28,TRBD1,TRBJ2-6,NA,TGTGCCAGCAGTCCAAACGACAGGGCTGGGGCCAACGTCCTGACTTTC,CASSPNDRAGANVLTF
TRBV29-1,NA,TRBJ2-1,NA,TGCAGCGTTCACCTTGGCAGGGGGCAGTTCTTC,CSVHLGRGQFF
TRBV6-6,TRBD2,TRBJ2-1,NA,TGTGCCAGCAGCTCCTCTAGCGGGATTTCTGTACGGCAGTTCTTC,CASSSSSGISVRQFF
TRBV4-1,TRBD2,TRBJ2-2,NA,TGCGCCAGCAGCCTGGGGGGGTTACTTAACACCGGGGAGCTGTTTTTT,CASSLGGLLNTGELFF
TRBV7-9,TRBD1,TRBJ1-6,NA,TGTGCCAGCAGCCGTACAGGGGGCGGGAATTCACCCCTCCACTTT,CASSRTGGGNSPLHF
TRBV15,NA,TRBJ1-5,NA,TGTGCCACCAGCAGAGATAAGGGGATAAATCAGCCCCAGCATTTT,CATSRDKGINQPQHF
TRBV19,NA,TRBJ1-4,NA,TGTGCCAGTGGGGAGCGTGGTGAAAAACTGTTTTTT,CASGERGEKLFF
TRBV21-1,NA,TRBJ1-2,NA,TGTGCCAGCCCTATAAGGGGGTGCCACTATGGCTACACCTTC,CASPIRGCHYGYTF
TRBV7-6,NA,TRBJ2-1,NA,TGTGCCAGCAGCCATCTAGGGGGAAAGCAGTTCTTC,CASSHLGGKQFF
TRBV7-9,TRBD1,TRBJ2-1,NA,TGTGCCAGCAGCTTGGGCATGGCAGGGGGCAATGAGCAGTTCTTC,CASSLGMAGGNEQFF
TRBV23-1,NA,TRBJ2-7,once,TGCGCCAGCAGTCAATCCCCGGACTCACAACCCGAGCAGTACTTC,CASSQSPDSQPEQYF
TRBV5-3,NA,TRBJ2-1,NA,TGTGCCAGAAGAACCCATCCAACCGGCTCCTACAATGAGCAGTTCTTC,CARRTHPTGSYNEQFF
TRBV19,TRBD2,TRBJ2-3,NA,TGTGCCAGTAGTACCAGAGCGGGAGCTCGTCCAGATACGCAGTATTTT,CASSTRAGARPDTQYF
TRBV13,TRBD2,TRBJ2-3,many,TGTGCCAGCAGCTTAGGGACTAGCGGGGTGGTAGATACGCAGTATTTT,CASSLGTSGVVDTQYF
TRBV27,NA,TRBJ1-5,NA,TGTGCCAGCAGAGTGACAGGCGGTCAGCCCCAGCATTTT,CASRVTGGQPQHF
TRBV4-3,TRBD1,TRBJ2-7,NA,TGCGCCAGCAGCCAAGATTTGGTGACAGGGCCTACTCTCTCCTACGAGCAGTACTTC,CASSQDLVTGPTLSYEQYF
TRBV6-5,NA,TRBJ2-2,NA,TGTGCCAGCAGTTACTCGAACTCGAACACCGGGGAGCTGTTTTTT,CASSYSNSNTGELFF
TRBV2,TRBD1,TRBJ2-5,NA,TGTGCCAGCAGTCCGGACAGGGGGTCTGAAGAGACCCAGTACTTC,CASSPDRGSEETQYF
TRBV19,TRBD1,TRBJ1-1,NA,TGTGCCAGTACCGCGGGACAGCAGAACACTGAAGCTTTCTTT,CASTAGQQNTEAFF
TRBV9,TRBD1,TRBJ1-3,NA,TGTGCCAGCAGCGTTCGGACAGGGAACGGAAACACCATATATTTT,CASSVRTGNGNTIYF
TRBV25-1,NA,TRBJ2-7,NA,TGTGCCAGCAGTGAACCCACTAACTCCTACGAGCAGTACTTC,CASSEPTNSYEQYF